This T cell receptor beta chain stems from a study of neurological immune-mediated disorders. Study-wide findings and caveats: HTLV-1-associated myelopathy displayed the greatest TCR clonal expansion, and multiple sclerosis exhibited the smallest, lower than that of healthy controls. Sharing of CDR3 amino acid sequences among expanded clones across subjects was absent, suggesting private repertoires in all groups.

The cDNA was generated through 5'RACE incorporating 10-nucleotide random UMIs. Each sequencing run yielded over 160 million TCR-beta sequences from 15-18 subjects. Using its own MiXCR run on the 5' RACE reads, TCRdb lists one record per CDR3 protein. Seen here are around 69,000 distinct CDR3 sequences, roughly 4.5% observed once, and the top ten hold approximately 7%. CDR3 length: 16 amino acids. Trimming pared 0 bases from V and 4 bases from J, leaving 12 bases between. The germline gives CDR1 MNHEY, CDR2 SVGAGI. This clonotype was seen many times. Its antigen is not identified. Sequenced input: PBMCs. The TCR comes from a man between 25 and 39 years old with multiple sclerosis. V gene TRBV6-5 combines with J gene TRBJ2-2; the D gene is possibly TRBD2 (6 bases). Here the CDR3 reads CASSYSAEGITGELFF. The CDR3 DNA sequence: TGTGCCAGCAGTTACTCCGCGGAGGGTATCACCGGGGAGCTGTTTTTT.